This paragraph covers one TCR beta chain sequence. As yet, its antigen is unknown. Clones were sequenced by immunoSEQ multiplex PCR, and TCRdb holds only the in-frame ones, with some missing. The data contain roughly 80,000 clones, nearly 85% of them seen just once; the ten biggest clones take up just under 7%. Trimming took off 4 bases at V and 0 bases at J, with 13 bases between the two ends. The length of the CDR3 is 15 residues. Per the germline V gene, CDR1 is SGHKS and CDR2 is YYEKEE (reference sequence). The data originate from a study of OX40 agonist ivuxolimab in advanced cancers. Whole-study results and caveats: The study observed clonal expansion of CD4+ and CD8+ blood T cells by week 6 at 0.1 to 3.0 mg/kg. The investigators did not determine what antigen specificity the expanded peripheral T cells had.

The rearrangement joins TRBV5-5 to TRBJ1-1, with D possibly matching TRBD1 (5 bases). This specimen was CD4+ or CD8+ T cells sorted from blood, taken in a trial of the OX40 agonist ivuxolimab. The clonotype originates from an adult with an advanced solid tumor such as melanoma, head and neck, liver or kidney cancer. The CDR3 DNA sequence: TGTGCCAGCAGCGCCGGGACCGAGATGAACACTGAAGCTTTCTTT. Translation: CASSAGTEMNTEAFF.